Given below is one T cell receptor (beta chain) in context. V was shortened by 8 bases and J by 1 base, with 14 bases between the two germline ends. Germline CDR1 SNHLY, CDR2 FYNNEI. The CDR3 totals 14 residues. Generated by immunoSEQ multiplex PCR, the TCRdb table keeps only in-frame clones and is missing some. The table has roughly 250,000 clones, approximately 84% seen once. The entry originates in a study of blood T cell repertoires in COVID-19. Background on the study: Samples representing acute and convalescent COVID-19 were sourced from the United States, Italy and Spain. T cells, B-cell-depleted T cells, or PBMCs provided the cDNA or gDNA that served as material.

Sequenced sample: peripheral blood. The TCR originated in a woman at least 80 years old with acute or convalescent COVID-19. The J gene is TRBJ1-1, the V gene TRBV2; D is uncertain. The chain's CDR3 is CASVLIRSNTEAFF. CDR3 bases: TGTGCCAGCGTCTTAATCAGGTCGAACACTGAAGCTTTCTTT.